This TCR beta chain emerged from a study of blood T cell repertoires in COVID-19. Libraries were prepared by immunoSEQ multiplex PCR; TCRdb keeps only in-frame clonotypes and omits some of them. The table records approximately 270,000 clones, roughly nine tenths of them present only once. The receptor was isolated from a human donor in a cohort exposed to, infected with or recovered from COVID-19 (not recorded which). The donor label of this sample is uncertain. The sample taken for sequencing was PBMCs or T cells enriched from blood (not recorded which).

The CDR3 loop reads CASSLNDGGTAGELFF. As DNA, the CDR3 is TGTGCCAGCTCTCTCAATGACGGGGGAACGGCCGGGGAGCTGTTTTTT. The chain links TRBV18 to TRBJ2-2; maybe TRBD2 (6 bases). The germline V gene encodes CDR1 KGHSH and CDR2 LQKENI. The CDR3 totals 16 residues. V was cut by 6 bases and J by 6 bases, with 20 bases left in between. Complete variable domain (other parts from reference TRBV18 and TRBJ2-2): NAGVMQNPRHLVRRRGQEARLRCSPMKGHSHVYWYRQLPEEGLKFMVYLQKENIIDESGMPKERFSAEFPKEGPSILRIQQVVRGDSAAYFCASSLNDGGTAGELFFGEGSRLTVL.